The rows below give T cell receptor beta chains drawn from one sample of a study of blood T cell repertoires in COVID-19. The repertoire was sequenced with immunoSEQ multiplex PCR; TCRdb's copy has only in-frame clones and lacks some. The sample carries around 140,000 clones, approximately 84% recorded once. Material for sequencing was peripheral blood. Receptors were obtained from a human donor in a cohort sampled during active COVID-19. The CDR3 runs from the conserved cysteine through the conserved F or W. Fields, in order: J gene, clone size, D gene, V gene, CDR3 protein, CDR3 DNA. The D gene is left open where the match is weak. Expanded clones are given a class, and other clones once, few, many or no size at all.

TRBJ1-3 | - | - | TRBV18 | CASSPSRDSTSVYF | TGTGCCAGCTCACCTAGCCGGGACTCCACGTCTGTATATTTT
TRBJ2-5 | - | - | TRBV7-9 | CASSLDTGKETQYF | TGTGCCAGCAGCTTAGATACAGGGAAGGAGACCCAGTACTTC
TRBJ1-6 | few | - | TRBV7-8 | CASSLVRPRQRHNSPLHF | TGTGCCAGCAGCTTAGTCCGACCGCGACAGAGACATAATTCACCCCTCCACTTT
TRBJ1-4 | - | TRBD1 | TRBV2 | CASREDRAYEKLFF | TGTGCCAGCAGAGAGGACAGGGCTTACGAAAAACTGTTTTTT
TRBJ2-3 | - | TRBD1 | TRBV24-1 | CATSDSGTGKGHTQYF | TGTGCCACCAGTGATTCCGGGACAGGGAAAGGACATACGCAGTATTTT
TRBJ2-5 | - | - | TRBV5-6 | CASSLGLYEETQYF | TGTGCCAGCAGCTTGGGACTGTATGAAGAGACCCAGTACTTC
TRBJ1-2 | once | TRBD1 | TRBV19 | CASSDPGTGGYGYTF | TGTGCCAGCTCAGACCCCGGGACAGGGGGCTATGGCTACACCTTC
TRBJ2-2 | once | TRBD2 | TRBV6-5 | CASRLLGGGTGELFF | TGTGCCAGCAGACTCCTAGGCGGGGGCACCGGGGAGCTGTTTTTT
TRBJ2-5 | - | - | TRBV28 | CASSRRGGGYQETQYF | TGTGCCAGCAGTCGGAGGGGGGGAGGGTACCAAGAGACCCAGTACTTC
TRBJ2-5 | - | - | TRBV6-2/TRBV6-3 | CASSSGLYQETQYF | TGTGCCAGCAGTTCGGGTCTTTACCAAGAGACCCAGTACTTC
TRBJ1-3 | - | TRBD1 | TRBV7-6 | CASSLIQGGRTIYF | TGTGCCAGCAGCTTAATTCAGGGGGGCCGGACCATATATTTT
TRBJ2-3 | - | TRBD2 | TRBV5-6 | CASSLIGLAGGDTQYF | TGTGCCAGCAGCTTGATCGGACTAGCGGGGGGGGATACGCAGTATTTT
TRBJ1-1 | - | - | TRBV7-9 | CASSLAEGGGEAFF | TGTGCCAGCAGCTTAGCAGAAGGGGGTGGTGAAGCTTTCTTT
TRBJ2-5 | - | - | TRBV9 | CASSVGGTQQETQYF | TGTGCCAGCAGCGTAGGTGGGACACAGCAAGAGACCCAGTACTTC
TRBJ2-2 | - | TRBD2 | TRBV7-2 | CASSLALGLANTGELFF | TGTGCCAGCAGCTTAGCTCTGGGACTAGCGAACACCGGGGAGCTGTTTTTT
TRBJ2-1 | - | TRBD2 | TRBV5-4 | CASSIAGGSLNNEQFF | TGTGCCAGCAGCATCGCGGGGGGGAGCCTGAACAATGAGCAGTTCTTC
TRBJ2-3 | - | - | TRBV11-3 | CASSSIGTRSTDTQYF | TGTGCCAGCAGCTCAATCGGGACTCGGTCCACAGATACGCAGTATTTT
TRBJ1-1 | - | - | TRBV19 | CASSIGMAGSTEAFF | TGTGCCAGTAGTATAGGCATGGCGGGGAGTACTGAAGCTTTCTTT
TRBJ1-6 | - | TRBD1 | TRBV7-2 | CASSLDGTGISPLHF | TGTGCCAGCAGCTTAGACGGGACAGGGATTTCACCCCTCCACTTT
TRBJ1-1 | few | - | TRBV3-1/TRBV3-2 | CATRGNTEAFF | TGTGCCACTAGGGGCAACACTGAAGCTTTCTTT
TRBJ2-1 | - | - | TRBV5-4 | CASSLDLGGEQFF | TGTGCCAGCAGCTTGGATCTCGGAGGTGAGCAGTTCTTC
TRBJ1-5 | - | TRBD1 | TRBV7-3 | CASSSGDRGFESNQPQHF | TGTGCCAGCAGCTCCGGGGACAGGGGTTTTGAAAGCAATCAGCCCCAGCATTTT
TRBJ1-1 | medium-sized | - | TRBV4-3 | CASSQDRRGGTEAFF | TGCGCCAGCAGCCAAGATCGCAGGGGTGGAACTGAAGCTTTCTTT
TRBJ2-5 | - | TRBD1 | TRBV7-3 | CASSRDRAGETQYF | TGTGCCAGCAGCCGGGACAGGGCGGGCGAGACCCAGTACTTC
TRBJ1-1 | - | - | TRBV6-5 | CASSFMGSRGLDEAFF | TGTGCCAGCAGTTTTATGGGGTCCAGGGGCCTTGATGAAGCTTTCTTT
TRBJ1-3 | - | TRBD1 | TRBV6-6 | CATQQGGGNTIYF | TGTGCCACCCAACAGGGGGGTGGAAACACCATATATTTT
TRBJ2-7 | once | TRBD1 | TRBV19 | CASSIGSGQGIYEQYF | TGTGCCAGTAGTATTGGATCGGGACAGGGGATTTACGAGCAGTACTTC
TRBJ2-1 | - | TRBD1 | TRBV5-6 | CASSFTDRGNEQFF | TGTGCCAGCAGCTTTACCGACAGGGGCAATGAGCAGTTCTTC
TRBJ1-1 | - | TRBD1 | TRBV10-3 | CAISGSGQGETEAFF | TGTGCCATCAGTGGGTCGGGACAGGGGGAGACTGAAGCTTTCTTT
TRBJ2-7 | - | - | TRBV5-4 | CAAGAGEEQYF | TGTGCCGCGGGAGCAGGGGAAGAGCAGTACTTC
TRBJ2-1 | - | - | TRBV7-2 | CASSLGGPSYNEQFF | TGTGCCAGCAGCTTAGGTGGGCCCTCCTACAATGAGCAGTTCTTC
TRBJ2-7 | - | - | TRBV10-3 | CAISELEDSSYEQYF | TGTGCCATCAGTGAGTTAGAGGACAGCTCCTACGAGCAGTACTTC
TRBJ1-1 | - | - | TRBV19 | CASSPVRDTAGAEAFF | TGTGCCAGTAGTCCTGTAAGGGACACGGCCGGGGCTGAAGCTTTCTTT
TRBJ1-2 | - | TRBD1 | TRBV3-1/TRBV3-2 | CASSHEGANGYTF | TGTGCCAGCAGCCACGAGGGGGCGAATGGCTACACCTTC
TRBJ1-2 | - | - | TRBV5-4 | CASSLGGQGLGYTF | TGTGCCAGCAGCTTGGGGGGTCAGGGCCTGGGCTACACCTTC
TRBJ1-1 | - | TRBD1 | TRBV10-3 | CAIRDRDNTEAFF | TGTGCCATCAGAGACAGGGACAACACTGAAGCTTTCTTT
TRBJ2-5 | - | TRBD2 | TRBV10-3 | CAISDGTSGSHETQYF | TGTGCCATCAGTGATGGGACTAGCGGGAGTCATGAGACCCAGTACTTC
TRBJ1-1 | - | - | TRBV7-2 | CASSFSGDSNTEAFF | TGTGCCAGCAGCTTCTCAGGGGATTCGAACACTGAAGCTTTCTTT
TRBJ1-5 | - | TRBD1 | TRBV2 | CASRSGTGEGQPQHF | TGTGCCAGCAGATCCGGGACAGGGGAAGGACAGCCCCAGCATTTT
TRBJ2-5 | - | TRBD1 | TRBV24-1 | CATSDFRQGQETQYF | TGTGCCACCAGTGATTTCCGACAGGGACAAGAGACCCAGTACTTC